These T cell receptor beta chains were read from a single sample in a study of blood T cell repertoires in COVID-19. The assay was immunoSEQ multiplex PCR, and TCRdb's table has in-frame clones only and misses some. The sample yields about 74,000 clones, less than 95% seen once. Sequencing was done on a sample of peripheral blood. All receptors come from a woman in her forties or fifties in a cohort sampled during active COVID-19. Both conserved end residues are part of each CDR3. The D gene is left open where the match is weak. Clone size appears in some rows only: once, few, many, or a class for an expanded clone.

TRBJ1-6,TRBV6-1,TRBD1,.,TGTGCCAGCAGTGAAACCGGGACAGGGGGTTCACCCCTCCACTTT,CASSETGTGGSPLHF
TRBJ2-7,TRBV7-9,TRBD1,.,TGTGCCAGCAGCTGGGACAGGGGCGCCTACGAGCAGTACTTC,CASSWDRGAYEQYF
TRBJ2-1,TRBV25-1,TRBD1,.,TGTGCCAGCAGAAGACCGGGACAGGGGAATGAGCAGTTCTTC,CASRRPGQGNEQFF
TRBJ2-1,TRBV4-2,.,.,TGTGCCAGCAGCCAAATGAGGAATGAGCAGTTCTTC,CASSQMRNEQFF
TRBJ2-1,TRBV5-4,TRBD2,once,TGTGCCAGCAGCTTGGGACTAGCGGGAGTTGGGAATGAGCAGTTCTTC,CASSLGLAGVGNEQFF
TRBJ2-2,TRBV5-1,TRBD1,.,TGCGCCAGCAGCCTGGGACAGGGAATATCCGGGGAGCTGTTTTTT,CASSLGQGISGELFF
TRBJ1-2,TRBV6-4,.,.,TGTGCCAGCAGTGAAGTCGTAGGGGCGATTGGCTACACCTTC,CASSEVVGAIGYTF
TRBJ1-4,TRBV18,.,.,TGTGCCAGCTCACGGAGTCAACAGGGACCGCCTGAAAAACTGTTTTTT,CASSRSQQGPPEKLFF
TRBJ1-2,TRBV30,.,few,TGTGCCTGGAGATCCATTTCAGGGCAAGGCTACACCTTC,CAWRSISGQGYTF
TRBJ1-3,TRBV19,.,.,TGTGCCAGTAACAACCGACTCTCTGGAAACACCATATATTTT,CASNNRLSGNTIYF
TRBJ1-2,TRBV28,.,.,TGTGCCAGCAGTTTACAGGGGAGAAAAGGCTACACCTTC,CASSLQGRKGYTF
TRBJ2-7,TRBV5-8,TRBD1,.,TGTGCCAGCAGGTCTATCGACAGGGCGGGCGAGCAGTACTTC,CASRSIDRAGEQYF
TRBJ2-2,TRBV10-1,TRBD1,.,TGCGCCAGCATTGCTCGACACTCCGGGACAGCAAACACCGGGGAGCTGTTTTTT,CASIARHSGTANTGELFF
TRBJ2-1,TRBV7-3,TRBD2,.,TGTGCCAGCAGCCCCGGGACTAGCGGAAACAATGAGCAGTTCTTC,CASSPGTSGNNEQFF
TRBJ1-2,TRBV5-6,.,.,TGTGCCAGCAGCTTGGGAGACTATGGCTACACCTTC,CASSLGDYGYTF
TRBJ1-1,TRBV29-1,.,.,TGCAGCGTCGGGGGATTGGACACTGAAGCTTTCTTT,CSVGGLDTEAFF
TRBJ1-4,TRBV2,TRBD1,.,TGTGCCAGCTTTGAGGGACAGTCAAATGAAAAACTGTTTTTT,CASFEGQSNEKLFF
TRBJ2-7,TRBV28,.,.,TGTGCCAGCAGTATTACAACCTACGAGCAGTACTTC,CASSITTYEQYF
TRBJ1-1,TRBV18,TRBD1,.,TGTGCCAGCTCACCGACCGGACAGGGGATGGACACTGAAGCTTTCTTT,CASSPTGQGMDTEAFF
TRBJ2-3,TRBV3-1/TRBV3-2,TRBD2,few,TGTGCCAGCAGCCAAGATTGGGGGAGCGGGAGGGGTGGAAATACGCAGTATTTT,CASSQDWGSGRGGNTQYF